A selection of T cell receptor beta chains follows, all from one sample in a study of cytomegalovirus exposure and HLA in healthy donors. The repertoire was sequenced with immunoSEQ multiplex PCR; TCRdb's copy has only in-frame clones and lacks some. The sample holds about 140,000 clones, around 68% seen once. The source material was PBMCs. The receptors here all came from a man aged 25 to 45 in good health and CMV-seropositive. Both conserved end residues are trimmed from each CDR3. A D gene is named only where the DNA matches it firmly. Some rows mark clone size as missing; the rest say once, few, many or name a class of expanded clone.

clone_size v_call d_call cdr3_aa
NA TRBV18 NA ASSQTENTEAF
few TRBV5-1 NA ASSQGSVNGELF
NA TRBV15 TRBD1 ATSRDLGQGTSYEQY
few TRBV5-1 TRBD1 ASSSGQGFDEAF
NA TRBV15 TRBD1 ATSRGDSRGAEAF
NA TRBV18 NA ASSLGQNQETQY
NA TRBV6-1 TRBD1 ASSEWDRNYEQY
NA TRBV13 TRBD2 ASSIRLAGNTDTQY
NA TRBV10-2 NA ASSNQEDTEAF
few TRBV14 NA ASSLTTGGATEAF
NA TRBV27 NA ASSLIGSLGGQPQH
NA TRBV5-4 TRBD2 ASRRGGTSGSDEQF
NA TRBV11-3 NA ASSSQETQY
NA TRBV7-6 TRBD1 ASSLGQGQGGYT
NA TRBV27 NA ASSPQTGTYEQY
NA TRBV30 NA AWSGSGDEQY
once TRBV2 TRBD1 ASWTGYNSPLH
once TRBV7-2 TRBD1 ASSPGGTEEKLF
NA TRBV5-1 TRBD1 ASSTGQEQY
NA TRBV5-6 TRBD1 ASKRGGLGNTEAF